The 17 T cell receptor beta chains presented below share a single source sample, sequenced in a study of breast tumors, draining lymph nodes, adjacent tissues. The lymph nodes were axillary draining lymph nodes from breast cancer patients. TCRdb recomputed calls from the multiplex PCR reads with MiXCR, one row per CDR3 protein. The table records fewer than 200,000 distinct CDR3 sequences, roughly a third of them present only once. Sequenced sample: axillary lymph node tissue. These receptors were obtained from a female donor with breast cancer. Some clones in this sample may be carry-over from other donors' samples.

This clonotype has at least ten counts. The chain couples TRBV7-8 to TRBJ2-3; 12 bases are shared with TRBD2. Germline V gene lookup returns CDR1 SGHVS and CDR2 FQNEAQ. This CDR3 contains 18 residues. With V trimmed by 6 bases and J by 2 bases, 12 bases remained unmatched. The CDR3 spells CASSFRPSGGAPTDTQYF. In DNA, the CDR3 is TGTGCCAGCAGTTTCCGCCCTAGCGGGGGGGCTCCCACAGATACGCAGTATTTT. Using reference TRBV7-8 and TRBJ2-3 for the parts outside the CDR3, the full variable domain is GAGVSQSPRYKVAKRGQDVALRCDPISGHVSLFWYQQALGQGPEFLTYFQNEAQLDKSGLPSDRFFAERPEGSVSTLKIQRTQQEDSAVYLCASSFRPSGGAPTDTQYFGPGTRLTVL.

This clonotype was picked up many times. This sequence joins TRBV7-2 and TRBJ1-3; D ambiguous. Trimming removed 6 bases at V and 2 bases at J, with 14 bases between. Germline V gene lookup returns CDR1 SGHTA and CDR2 FQGNSA. The CDR3 runs 15 residues. The CDR3 loop is CASSFDPHPGNTIYF. The CDR3 nucleotides are TGTGCCAGCAGTTTTGACCCGCACCCTGGAAACACCATATATTTT.

This clonotype was detected many times. The V gene is TRBV5-1, the J gene TRBJ2-7; perhaps D is TRBD1 or TRBD2 (6 bases each). The V end lost 4 bases, the J end lost 5 bases, and 22 bases lay between the germline ends. The germline CDR1 and CDR2 sequences are SGHRS and YFSETQ. The CDR3 length is 16 residues. CDR3 sequence: CASSPGMGGFLDEQYF. For the CDR3, the DNA is TGCGCCAGCAGCCCCGGCATGGGGGGCTTTCTCGACGAGCAGTACTTC. Filled out from reference TRBV5-1 and TRBJ2-7, the complete variable domain reads KAGVTQTPRYLIKTRGQQVTLSCSPISGHRSVSWYQQTPGQGLQFLFEYFSETQRNKGNFPGRFSGRQFSNSRSEMNVSTLELGDSALYLCASSPGMGGFLDEQYFGPGTRLTVT.

As regards this clonotype: At one boundary the junction diverges from the germline segment, which might be a read error. The gene calls are TRBV7-7 and TRBJ2-2, with D tentatively TRBD1 (7 bases). The CDR3 is made up of 15 amino acids. From germline, CDR1 is SSHAT and CDR2 FNYEAQ (reference sequence). DNA of the CDR3: TGCGCTAGCAGCTTAGCCGACAGGGCGGGCGGGGAGCTGCTTTTT. This translates into CASSLADRAGGELLF.

This clonotype was seen only a few times. The rearrangement links TRBV6-5 to TRBJ1-3; D is unclear. The germline CDR1 and CDR2 sequences are MNHEY and SVGAGI. CDR3 length equals 15 residues. Trimming left V 6 bases short and J 4 bases short, with 16 bases between. The CDR3, as DNA: TGTGCCAGCAGCACGGGAGAAACCGGGGGAAACACCATATATTTT. Its translation is CASSTGETGGNTIYF.

Note on this clonotype: This may arise from a read error, as a much more abundant clone is one base away. The V gene is TRBV12-3 or TRBV12-4, the J gene TRBJ1-2; TRBD1 is a possible D gene (6 bases). The CDR3 is 16 amino acids. Trimming stripped 3 bases from V and 1 base from J, with 15 bases between. CDR3 nucleotides: TGTGCCAGCAGTTTCGGGCGGGGGGCAGATAACTATGGCTACACCTTC. Its protein is CASSFGRGADNYGYTF.

There are a few counts of this clonotype. The rearrangement joins TRBV6-1 to TRBJ2-1; maybe TRBD2 (6 bases). The V end lost 6 bases, the J end lost 3 bases, and 12 bases lay between the germline ends. From germline, CDR1 is MNHNS and CDR2 SASEGT. The CDR3 totals 14 residues. As DNA, the CDR3 is TGTGCCAGCAGCACGGGACTGGACTACAATGAGCAGTTCTTC. This codes for CASSTGLDYNEQFF.

This clonotype appeared a few times. A read error is possible here, since a much larger clone lies one base away. V usage is TRBV20-1 and J usage is TRBJ2-1; TRBD2 aligns across 10 bases. V shed 3 bases, J shed 1 base, and the junction held 6 bases outside the gene matches. The germline CDR1 and CDR2 sequences are DFQATT and SNEGSKA (reference sequence). The CDR3 extends over 16 amino acids. CDR3 DNA: TGCAGTGCTAGCGGGCTAGCGGGGGTTTCCTACAATGAGCAGTTCTTC. Protein: CSASGLAGVSYNEQFF.

The table lists this clonotype with many counts. The chain employs TRBV12-3 or TRBV12-4 and TRBJ2-2; 7 bases line up with TRBD1. Germline trimming cut 1 base from V and 9 bases from J; bases unmatched to any gene: 20. This CDR3 comprises 19 residues. CDR3 DNA sequence: TGTGCCAGCAGTTTAGGGGGAGACAGGGTAGTCCTCAAGATGAGGGAGCTGTTTTTT. Translating gives CASSLGGDRVVLKMRELFF.

The chain recombines TRBV27 with TRBJ2-1, with 13 bases identical to TRBD2. Germline V gene sequence: CDR1 MNHEY, CDR2 SMNVEV (reference sequence). V lost 2 bases to trimming and J lost 9 bases; unmatched junction nucleotides: 7. This CDR3 comprises 16 residues. The CDR3 region is CASSLRTGLAGVEQFF. The CDR3 region has the DNA TGTGCCAGCAGTTTACGGACAGGACTAGCGGGAGTTGAGCAGTTCTTC.

This clonotype was found many times. The V call is TRBV11-2, the J call TRBJ1-2; possibly TRBD1 for D (6 bases). V shed 3 bases and J shed 4 bases, with 9 bases lying between them. This CDR3 is 13 amino acids long. Germline lookup yields CDR1 SGHAT and CDR2 FQNNGV. CDR3 coding DNA: TGTGCCAGCAGCTTCGGACAGCTCTATGGCTACACCTTC. This gives the protein CASSFGQLYGYTF.

Worth noting for this clonotype: Given a much more abundant clone one base away, this may be a read error. V usage is TRBV7-7 and J usage is TRBJ2-5; 8 bases are a match to TRBD1. CDR3 size: 15 residues. Germline V CDR1 and CDR2: SSHAT, FNYEAQ (reference sequence). The CDR3: CASSLDRGSEETQHF. CDR3 coding DNA: TGTGCTAGCAGCTTAGACAGGGGATCCGAAGAGACCCAGCACTTC.

The rearrangement links TRBV10-2 to TRBJ2-1; 7 bases align to TRBD2. This CDR3 contains 16 residues. V dropped 0 bases and J dropped 8; count of bases not matched to a gene: 10. Germline V CDR1 and CDR2: WSHSY, SAAADI. CDR3: CASSESSAGSGDEQFF. For the CDR3, the DNA is TGCGCCAGCAGTGAGTCCTCAGCGGGAAGTGGGGATGAGCAGTTCTTC.

The chain has TRBV18 and TRBJ2-1; D not resolved. CDR3 length equals 14 residues. Germline CDR1 and CDR2: KGHSH and LQKENI. The V gene lost 2 bases and the J gene lost 8 bases, with 13 bases spanning the gap. CDR3: CASSPTIEDDEQFF. CDR3 DNA: TGTGCCAGCTCACCAACTATCGAGGACGATGAGCAGTTCTTC.

Turning to this clonotype: This could be a read error, since a much larger clone is one nucleotide away. The chain couples TRBV18 to TRBJ2-7; TRBD2 matches at 10 bases. The germline V gene encodes CDR1 KGHSH and CDR2 LQKENI. This CDR3 has 14 residues. The CDR3 protein is CASSPSGRAYGQYF. CDR3 bases: TGTGCCAGCTCACCCAGCGGGAGGGCCTACGGGCAGTACTTC.

This clonotype occurred many times. V is TRBV5-6 and J is TRBJ2-7; D is possibly TRBD2 (6 bases). The germline V and J ends were trimmed by 2 bases and 3 bases, with 12 bases remaining between them. In germline, CDR1 is SGHDT, CDR2 YYEEEE. The CDR3 has 14 amino acids. The CDR3 here is CASSFYGSGYEQYF. The CDR3 DNA sequence: TGTGCCAGCAGCTTCTACGGGAGTGGCTACGAGCAGTACTTC.

With respect to this clonotype: Just one base apart from a much larger clone, this may be a read error. The chain employs TRBV5-5 and TRBJ1-4; tentatively, D is TRBD1 (6 bases). Germline V gene data show CDR1 as SGHKS and CDR2 as YYEKEE (reference sequence). The CDR3 totals 15 residues. CDR3 DNA sequence: TGTGCCAGCAGCCAAGATGGACAGAATAATGGAAAACTGTTTTTT. It is translated as CASSQDGQNNGKLFF.